The subject of this entry is one T cell receptor (beta chain). The data were taken from a study of CD8 T cells in Susac syndrome. In blood CD8+ and CD4+ T cells, TCR beta underwent sequencing. Negative isolation was used for CD8+ and CD4+ T cells, and FACS enrichment was applied to TEMRA cells. Random hexamers were used to reverse transcribe roughly 0.5 to 1 ug of RNA. The authors amplified TCR beta CDR3 across 54 Vbeta and 13 Jbeta using immunoSEQ multiplex PCR. MiXCR, run by TCRdb on the immunoSEQ multiplex PCR reads, gives a single entry per CDR3 protein. The sample holds about 140,000 distinct CDR3 sequences, approximately 95% seen once. Trimming took 1 base from V and 1 from J, leaving 11 bases between them. The CDR3 covers 15 residues. Germline lookup yields CDR1 SGDLS and CDR2 YYNGEE.

The sequencing sample was made of CD4+ T cells from PBMCs. The receptor was derived from a human donor with multiple sclerosis. The chain links TRBV9 to TRBJ2-5; D gene unclear. CDR3: CASSVTYWAQETQYF. CDR3 in DNA: TGTGCCAGCAGCGTAACCTACTGGGCCCAAGAGACCCAGTACTTC.